This entry features one TCR beta chain sequence. Its antigen remains unidentified. MiXCR was run by TCRdb on the 5' RACE reads, yielding one entry per CDR3 protein. The data contain approximately 500,000 distinct CDR3 sequences, more than 9.5% of them singletons. V shed 6 bases, J shed 5 bases, and the junction held 6 bases outside the gene matches. This CDR3 spans 14 amino acids. The sample belongs to a study of CD8 T cells in ankylosing spondylitis. Study conclusions and caveats: From matched ankylosing spondylitis synovial fluid, disease-linked clones were reportedly recovered at significantly enriched levels. Disease-linked clones were CD8+ and relatively rare in peripheral blood. Roughly eight highly homologous variants made up a TCR beta motif that seemed to typify ankylosing spondylitis blood.

The genes are TRBV12-3 or TRBV12-4 and TRBJ2-5, with 10 bases that match TRBD1. Sample: blood, either unsorted or a sorted T cell fraction (not recorded which). This receptor was taken from a male donor with ankylosing spondylitis. CDR3 nucleotides: TGTGCCAGCAGGAGACAGGGGGCCGGTGAGACCCAGTACTTC. As protein: CASRRQGAGETQYF.